Listed below are T cell receptor beta chains from one sample, sequenced in a study of cytomegalovirus exposure and HLA in healthy donors. Sequencing was performed with immunoSEQ multiplex PCR; in TCRdb, only in-frame clones are kept and a portion is missing. This sample has roughly 120,000 clones, with 80% to 85% found just once. Sequencing used PBMCs. The receptors here all came from a woman under 40 in good health and CMV-seronegative. Both conserved end residues are part of each CDR3. D genes are given only for firm matches. Not all rows give a size; the values are once, few, many and, for expanded clones, a class.

TRBV11-2	TRBJ2-1	-	-	TGTGCCAGCAGTAGCAGTACGGGGGAGCGATTCGGTGAGCAGTTCTTC	CASSSSTGERFGEQFF
TRBV30	TRBJ2-5	-	-	TGTGCCTGGAGCTCCCCTCCGGGACCTAGGGGGGAGACCCAGTACTTC	CAWSSPPGPRGETQYF
TRBV7-2	TRBJ2-1	-	TRBD2	TGTGCCAGCTTACTAGCGGGGTTAAGAGGGCAGTCCTACAATGAGCAGTTCTTC	CASLLAGLRGQSYNEQFF
TRBV5-1	TRBJ2-3	-	TRBD1	TGCGCCAGCAGCAGGGGGACAGGGGGTGCAGATACGCAGTATTTT	CASSRGTGGADTQYF
TRBV6-5	TRBJ1-1	-	-	TGTGCCAGCAGTTACGGAGCAGGGATGAACACTGAAGCTTTCTTT	CASSYGAGMNTEAFF
TRBV10-3	TRBJ2-7	once	-	TGTGCCATCAGTTCTGAGCAAAAGAGGGAGCAGTACTTC	CAISSEQKREQYF
TRBV27	TRBJ2-1	-	-	TGTGCCAGCTCCTTCAATGTCGAGGAGCAGTTCTTC	CASSFNVEEQFF
TRBV27	TRBJ2-1	-	TRBD1	TGTGCCAGCGGAATTCTTGGACAGGGCACTGAGCAGTTCTTC	CASGILGQGTEQFF
TRBV28	TRBJ1-4	-	TRBD1	TGTGCCAGCACTCTAGGGGGCACTAATGAAAAACTGTTTTTT	CASTLGGTNEKLFF
TRBV18	TRBJ1-5	-	TRBD1	TGTGCCAGCTCACGGGACAGCCCCAATCAGCCCCAGCATTTT	CASSRDSPNQPQHF
TRBV5-1	TRBJ2-3	-	-	TGCGCCAGCAGCCAGACAGTACGGCGCACAGATACGCAGTATTTT	CASSQTVRRTDTQYF
TRBV6-6	TRBJ2-7	-	-	TGTGCCAGCAGTTTTGAGTTAGCCTACGAGCAGTACTTC	CASSFELAYEQYF
TRBV18	TRBJ1-4	-	TRBD1	TGTGCCAGCTCACCAAGGCGACAGGGGAATGAAAAACTGTTTTTT	CASSPRRQGNEKLFF
TRBV6-5	TRBJ2-2	once	-	TGTGCCAGCAGCCCGTCTAAATCCACCGGGGAGCTGTTTTTT	CASSPSKSTGELFF
TRBV6-1	TRBJ2-3	-	-	TGTGCCAGCAGTGAACGTGGGGCGGATACGCAGTATTTT	CASSERGADTQYF
TRBV7-3	TRBJ2-3	-	-	TGTGCCAGCAGCCGACCGGGACAGCGGGAGTATTTT	CASSRPGQREYF